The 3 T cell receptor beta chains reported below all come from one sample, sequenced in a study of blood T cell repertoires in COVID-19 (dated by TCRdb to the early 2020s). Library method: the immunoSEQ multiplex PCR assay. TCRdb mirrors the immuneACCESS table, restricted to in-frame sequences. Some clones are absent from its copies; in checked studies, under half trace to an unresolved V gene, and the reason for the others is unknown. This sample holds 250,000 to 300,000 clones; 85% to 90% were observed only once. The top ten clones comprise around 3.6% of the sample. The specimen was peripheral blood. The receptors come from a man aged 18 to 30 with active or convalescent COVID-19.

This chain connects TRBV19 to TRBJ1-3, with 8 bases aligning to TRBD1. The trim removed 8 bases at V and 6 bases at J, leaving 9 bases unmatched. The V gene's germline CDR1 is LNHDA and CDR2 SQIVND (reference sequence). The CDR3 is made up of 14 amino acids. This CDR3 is CASRDRGSENTIYF. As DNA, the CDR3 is TGTGCCAGTCGCGACAGGGGATCGGAAAACACCATATATTTT.

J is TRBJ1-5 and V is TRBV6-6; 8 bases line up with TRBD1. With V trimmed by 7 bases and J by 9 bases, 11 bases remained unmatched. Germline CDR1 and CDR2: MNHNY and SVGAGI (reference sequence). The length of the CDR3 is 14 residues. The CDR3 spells CASKPGQVNGPQHF. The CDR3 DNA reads TGTGCCAGCAAACCGGGACAGGTTAATGGGCCCCAGCATTTT.

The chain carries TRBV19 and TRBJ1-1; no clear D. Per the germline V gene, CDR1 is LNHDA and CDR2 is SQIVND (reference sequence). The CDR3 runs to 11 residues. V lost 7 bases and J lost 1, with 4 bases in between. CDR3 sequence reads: CASTGNTEAFF. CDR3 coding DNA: TGTGCCAGTACAGGGAACACTGAAGCTTTCTTT.